Shown below are 25 T cell receptor beta chains from a single sample sequenced in a study of T cell changes during pregnancy in multiple sclerosis. Produced via immunoSEQ multiplex PCR; TCRdb's table is partial and in-frame only. The top ten clones hold just under 0.6% of a sample with over 45,000 clones, around 90% of them seen once. This specimen consisted of CD4+ T cells from peripheral blood mononuclear cells, obtained in the first trimester of pregnancy. The receptors were sampled from a female donor with multiple sclerosis, enrolled in a pregnancy study.

The CDR3 protein is CASSFSGGRTDTQYF. Written as DNA, the CDR3 is TGTGCCAGCAGCTTTAGCGGGGGAAGGACAGATACGCAGTATTTT. The rearrangement joins TRBV11-2 to TRBJ2-3; TRBD2 aligns across 9 bases. With V trimmed by 3 bases and J by 3 bases, 4 bases remained unmatched. CDR1 and CDR2 from the germline V gene are SGHAT and FQNNGV. The CDR3 loop spans 15 amino acids.

V gene TRBV5-1 combines with J gene TRBJ2-3; D not resolved. The CDR3 has 15 amino acids. Trimming took 1 base from V and 1 from J, leaving 10 bases between them. The germline V gene encodes CDR1 SGHRS and CDR2 YFSETQ. The CDR3 loop reads CASSLTTPGTDTQYF. CDR3 nucleotide sequence: TGCGCCAGCAGCTTGACCACTCCGGGCACAGATACGCAGTATTTT.

The table lists this clone with a few counts. This chain uses TRBV5-1 with TRBJ1-1; D might be TRBD1 (5 bases). Germline assignment: CDR1 SGHRS and CDR2 YFSETQ. Trimming left V 4 bases short and J 6 bases short, with 16 bases between. The CDR3 runs to 14 residues. The DNA of the CDR3 is TGCGCCAGCAGCCGGGGAGGGGTCGGGGCTGAAGCTTTCTTT. The encoded protein is CASSRGGVGAEAFF.

The V and J genes are TRBV15 and TRBJ2-5; 10 nucleotides align to TRBD1. In germline, CDR1 is LNHNV, CDR2 YYDKDF (reference sequence). The CDR3 is made up of 16 amino acids. V dropped 3 bases and J dropped 4; count of bases not matched to a gene: 8. The CDR3, as DNA: TGTGCCACCAGCAGGCCGGGACAGGGGTTCCCAGAGACCCAGTACTTC. Translation: CATSRPGQGFPETQYF.

The CDR3 here is CASSLGGKFPSSSYNEQFF. CDR3 nucleotide sequence: TGTGCCAGCAGCTTAGGCGGGAAGTTTCCCAGCAGCTCCTACAATGAGCAGTTCTTC. V gene TRBV7-2 combines with J gene TRBJ2-1, with D perhaps matching TRBD2 (6 bases). Germline CDR1 and CDR2: SGHTA and FQGNSA. The germline V and J ends were trimmed by 1 base and 0 bases, with 19 bases remaining between them. The CDR3 contains 19 residues.

The V and J genes are TRBV2 and TRBJ2-7; 7 positions match TRBD1. The germline CDR1 and CDR2 sequences are SNHLY and FYNNEI. V lost 10 bases, J lost 0 bases, and 12 bases stayed unmatched. CDR3 size: 15 residues. CDR3 in DNA: TGTGCCAACAAACAGGGGTCCTTCAGCTCCTACGAGCAGTACTTC. It is translated as CANKQGSFSSYEQYF. Based on the CDR3 plus reference TRBV2 and TRBJ2-7, the full variable domain is EPEVTQTPSHQVTQMGQEVILRCVPISNHLYFYWYRQILGQKVEFLVSFYNNEISEKSEIFDDQFSVERPDGSNFTLKIRSTKLEDSAMYFCANKQGSFSSYEQYFGPGTRLTVT.

V and J are TRBV7-2 and TRBJ1-4; TRBD1 aligns across 7 bases. The V and J ends lost 2 bases and 5 bases, in that order; junction bases with no gene match: 2. Germline V gene sequence: CDR1 SGHTA, CDR2 FQGNSA. This CDR3 spans 14 amino acids. CDR3 amino acids: CASSLSRGNEKLFF. The CDR3 nucleotides are TGTGCCAGCAGCTTAAGCAGGGGGAATGAAAAACTGTTTTTT.

The chain recombines TRBV6-5 with TRBJ2-5, with 8 bases that match TRBD2. The ends lost 4 bases at V and 5 bases at J; junction bases unmatched: 9. The germline CDR1 and CDR2 sequences are MNHEY and SVGAGI. The CDR3 sequence is 15 residues long. The CDR3 region is CASSSGGAVRETQYF. The CDR3 bases are TGTGCCAGCAGTTCCGGGGGGGCGGTTCGGGAGACCCAGTACTTC.

In this sample, this clone turned up a few times. The chain links TRBV18 to TRBJ1-2; D is ambiguous. The CDR3 length is 14 residues. The germline V and J ends were trimmed by 2 bases and 4 bases, with 11 bases remaining between them. Germline assignment: CDR1 KGHSH and CDR2 LQKENI. The CDR3 reads CASSPEAITYGYTF. The CDR3, as DNA: TGTGCCAGCTCACCAGAGGCTATTACCTATGGCTACACCTTC.

This clone has a handful of counts. This sequence joins TRBV14 and TRBJ1-1; D unresolved. From germline, CDR1 is SGHDN and CDR2 FVKESK. V was trimmed by 5 bases and J by 3 bases, leaving 13 bases between them. The CDR3 has 14 residues. In DNA, the CDR3 is TGTGCCAGCAGCTACAAGGCGGGATACACTGAAGCTTTCTTT. It codes for CASSYKAGYTEAFF.

The chain has TRBV7-9 and TRBJ2-7, with D uncertain. This CDR3 region has 14 residues. V was pared by 3 bases and J by 1 base, with 10 bases between. CDR1 and CDR2 from the germline V gene are SEHNR and FQNEAQ (reference sequence). CDR3 in amino acids: CASSFGLDSYEQYF. The CDR3 DNA sequence: TGTGCCAGCAGCTTTGGGCTTGATTCCTACGAGCAGTACTTC. Variable domain in full (rest from reference TRBV7-9 and TRBJ2-7): DTGVSQNPRHKITKRGQNVTFRCDPISEHNRLYWYRQTLGQGPEFLTYFQNEAQLEKSRLLSDRFSAERPKGSFSTLEIQRTEQGDSAMYLCASSFGLDSYEQYFGPGTRLTVT.

The V gene is TRBV5-6, the J gene TRBJ1-2, with D maybe TRBD1 (5 bases). Between the trimmed V and J ends, which lost 4 bases and 1 base, there was a span of 14 bases. Germline assignment: CDR1 SGHDT and CDR2 YYEEEE. The CDR3 loop spans 15 amino acids. The CDR3 protein is CASSIEGRVNYGYTF. The DNA for the CDR3 is TGTGCCAGCAGCATTGAAGGCAGGGTTAACTATGGCTACACCTTC.

J is TRBJ1-2 and V is TRBV28; D unresolved. The germline gives CDR1 MDHEN, CDR2 SYDVKM. The CDR3 runs 13 residues. Trimming removed 3 bases at V and 0 bases at J, with 5 bases between. The CDR3 loop reads CASSFPANYGYTF. In DNA form, the CDR3 reads TGTGCCAGCAGTTTTCCAGCTAACTATGGCTACACCTTC.

This sequence joins TRBV5-1 and TRBJ2-5; tentatively, D is TRBD2 (5 bases). Germline CDR1 and CDR2: SGHRS and YFSETQ. The CDR3 has 13 residues. The V end lost 3 bases, the J end lost 13 bases, and 19 bases lay between the germline ends. This CDR3 reads CASSSGGGGSLYF. CDR3 in DNA: TGCGCCAGCAGCTCGGGTGGAGGCGGAAGTCTGTACTTC.

The chain carries TRBV28 and TRBJ1-4, with TRBD1 matching over 8 bases. Germline V gene data show CDR1 as MDHEN and CDR2 as SYDVKM. CDR3 length: 14 amino acids. Trimming cost V 5 bases and J 7 bases; bases outside gene matches: 6. The CDR3 nucleotides are TGTGCCAGCAGTGTCCCCGGGACAGGTGAAAAACTGTTTTTT. The encoded protein is CASSVPGTGEKLFF.

The gene calls are TRBV28 and TRBJ1-5, with 10 bases fitting TRBD1. This CDR3 spans 16 amino acids. Germline CDR1 and CDR2: MDHEN and SYDVKM. Unmatched junction bases numbered 6, after V lost 6 bases and J lost 1 base. For the CDR3, the DNA is TGTGCCAGCAGACAGACAGGGGGCATAAGCAATCAGCCCCAGCATTTT. It codes for CASRQTGGISNQPQHF.

This clone occurred once. The rearrangement links TRBV2 to TRBJ2-1; 11 bases line up with TRBD1. The CDR3 totals 13 residues. The junction had 3 bases not matched to a gene; V was cut back by 7 bases and J by 7 bases. The germline V gene encodes CDR1 SNHLY and CDR2 FYNNEI. The CDR3 region has the DNA TGTGCCAGCACCGGGACAGGGGGGAATGAGCAGTTCTTC. Its protein is CASTGTGGNEQFF.

This chain joins TRBV2 and TRBJ2-3; D unresolved. CDR3 size: 11 residues. Trimming took 9 bases from V and 6 from J, leaving 10 bases between them. Germline lookup yields CDR1 SNHLY and CDR2 FYNNEI. The CDR3 sequence: CARGRADTQYF. In nucleotides, the CDR3 is TGTGCCAGGGGCCGTGCGGATACGCAGTATTTT.

V and J are TRBV5-1 and TRBJ2-5, with 14 bases aligning to TRBD2. The CDR3 has 14 amino acids. V dropped 8 bases and J dropped 2; count of bases not matched to a gene: 2. CDR1 is SGHRS, CDR2 YFSETQ, per germline. CDR3 amino acids: CASRTSGGQETQYF. The CDR3 nucleotides read TGCGCCAGTAGGACTAGCGGGGGGCAAGAGACCCAGTACTTC.

V gene TRBV5-5 combines with J gene TRBJ1-3; 11 bases are shared with TRBD1. The CDR3 consists of 18 residues. V trimming: 4 bases; J trimming: 0 bases; junction bases outside the gene matches: 9. The germline V gene has CDR1 SGHKS and CDR2 YYEKEE (reference sequence). The CDR3 loop reads CASSLRTGGLFSGNTIYF. The CDR3 DNA sequence: TGTGCCAGCAGCCTAAGGACAGGGGGCCTTTTCTCTGGAAACACCATATATTTT.

The J gene is TRBJ1-1, the V gene TRBV4-1; no clear D. Per the germline V gene, CDR1 is MGHRA and CDR2 is YSYEKL. This CDR3 contains 14 residues. Deletions cut 0 bases from V and 1 base from J, with 6 bases between. The CDR3 sequence: CASSQESRNTEAFF. The CDR3 nucleotides read TGCGCCAGCAGCCAAGAATCCAGGAACACTGAAGCTTTCTTT.

The chain carries TRBV6-5 and TRBJ2-3, with D possibly being TRBD2 (6 bases). The CDR3 covers 14 residues. From germline, CDR1 is MNHEY and CDR2 SVGAGI. Trimming pared 6 bases from V and 0 bases from J, leaving 10 bases between. The CDR3 reads CASRYGSSTDTQYF. Here the CDR3 DNA reads TGTGCCAGCAGGTACGGGAGTAGCACAGATACGCAGTATTTT.

This clone was seen more than once but under ten times. The rearrangement links TRBV29-1 to TRBJ1-1; D call uncertain. Germline CDR1 and CDR2: SQVTM and ANQGSEA. CDR3 length: 13 residues. Between the trimmed V and J ends, which lost 1 base and 0 bases, there was a span of 6 bases. The CDR3 spells CSVEGRLNTEAFF. The CDR3 nucleotides read TGCAGCGTTGAAGGCAGATTGAACACTGAAGCTTTCTTT.

V gene TRBV11-3 combines with J gene TRBJ2-3; D gene ambiguous. Germline CDR1 reads SGHNT; CDR2 reads YENEEA. The CDR3 totals 13 residues. V was clipped by 5 bases and J by 4 bases, with 10 bases between them. CDR3 sequence reads: CASSRRGADTQYF. CDR3 nucleotide sequence: TGTGCCAGCAGCAGAAGAGGCGCAGATACGCAGTATTTT. Drawing the rest from reference TRBV11-3 and TRBJ2-3, the complete variable domain is EAGVVQSPRYKIIEKKQPVAFWCNPISGHNTLYWYLQNLGQGPELLIRYENEEAVDDSQLPKDRFSAERLKGVDSTLKIQPAELGDSAVYLCASSRRGADTQYFGPGTRLTVL.

This clone came up a few times. V and J are TRBV5-1 and TRBJ1-1, with D possibly TRBD1 on 6 matching bases. Germline values: CDR1 SGHRS, CDR2 YFSETQ. Trimming cost V 4 bases and J 1 base, with 8 bases left between them. CDR3 length: 13 amino acids. CDR3 DNA: TGCGCCAGCAGCAAGGACAGGAACACTGAAGCTTTCTTT. Translating gives CASSKDRNTEAFF.